The clone carrying this T cell receptor beta chain was detected ten times or more. Antigen: not known. Germline V gene sequence: CDR1 MDHEN, CDR2 SYDVKM. The CDR3 runs 12 residues. Trimming cost V 8 bases and J 2 bases, with 7 bases left between them. Conversion of TCR transcripts into cDNA relied on 5'RACE template switching, which added a universal primer site and UMIs. TCRdb redid the calling of the 5' RACE reads with MiXCR, one entry per CDR3 protein. The sample lists just under 600,000 distinct CDR3 sequences; approximately 13% were seen once. These data originate in a study of T cells after yellow fever vaccination. Whole-study results and caveats: Though weaker, the secondary response peaked faster, on day 5 versus 15.

The clonotype comes from a man in his thirties or forties who received the YFV17D yellow fever vaccine. Sequenced here: PBMCs, sampled on the day of the yellow fever booster vaccination. The chain carries TRBV28 and TRBJ1-5; no definite D call. The DNA of the CDR3 is TGTGCCAGCGGAGGTGGCAATCAGCCCCAGCATTTT. Its translation: CASGGGNQPQHF.